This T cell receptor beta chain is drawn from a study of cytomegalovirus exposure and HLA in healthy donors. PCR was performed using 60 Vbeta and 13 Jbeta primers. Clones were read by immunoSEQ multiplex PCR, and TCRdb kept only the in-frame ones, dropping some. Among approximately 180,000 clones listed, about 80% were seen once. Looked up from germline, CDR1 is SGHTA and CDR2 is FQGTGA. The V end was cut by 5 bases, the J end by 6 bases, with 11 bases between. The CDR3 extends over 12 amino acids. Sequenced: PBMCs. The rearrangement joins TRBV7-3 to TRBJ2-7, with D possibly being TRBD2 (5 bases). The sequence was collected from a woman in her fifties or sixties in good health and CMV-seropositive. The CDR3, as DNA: TGTGCCAGCAGCCTCGGACTGGGCGAGCAGTACTTC. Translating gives CASSLGLGEQYF.